This TCR beta chain is drawn from a study of blood T cell repertoires in COVID-19. Turning to the study itself: Some COVID-19 samples were acute and others convalescent; all came from the United States, Italy and Spain.

As processed by the authors: Reference gene primers were amplified, and this amplification served to estimate nucleated cell counts. Method: immunoSEQ multiplex PCR; TCRdb's copy keeps in-frame clones and lacks some. Clone size and the V and J calls come from that table; the DNA yielded D and trimming. This table holds about 58,000 clones, approximately 91% found once. Germline V gives CDR1 MDHEN, CDR2 SYDVKM. CDR3 length: 17 amino acids. The ends were cut back, 3 bases at V and 7 bases at J, with 22 bases in the middle. The TCR comes from a woman in her 70s with active COVID-19. J is TRBJ2-1 and V is TRBV28; D perhaps matches TRBD2 (7 bases). Sample: peripheral blood. The DNA of the CDR3 is TGTGCCAGCAGTTTGGAGAGCGGGATTGGGGGCCGAAATGAGCAGTTCTTC. It codes for CASSLESGIGGRNEQFF.